This T cell receptor beta chain was recorded in a study of cytomegalovirus exposure and HLA in healthy donors. Researchers ran the PCR with 60 Vbeta and 13 Jbeta primers. Measured with immunoSEQ multiplex PCR; TCRdb has only the in-frame clones, and not every one. This repertoire shows around 120,000 clones, about 80% found once; its top ten account for approximately 8.8%. Study results and limitations: TCR beta V- and J-gene trimming was later associated with a missense DCLRE1C variant. Several of the most significant clusters appeared, in a later analysis, to be linked to common viral pathogens. The study put 150 to 200 TCR beta chains on its list as cytomegalovirus-associated.

This clone has a single count. Its specificity is not known. V was shortened by 5 bases and J by 1 base, with 17 bases between the two germline ends. There are 16 residues in the CDR3. Germline V gene sequence: CDR1 MNHNY, CDR2 SVGAGI (reference sequence). The TCR sequence derives from a female donor in good health and CMV-seropositive. Sequenced material: PBMCs. This rearrangement joins TRBV6-6 to TRBJ2-5; perhaps TRBD2 as D (6 bases). CDR3 amino acids: CASSVLDGSLQETQYF. The CDR3 DNA is TGTGCCAGCAGTGTTCTGGACGGGAGCCTCCAAGAGACCCAGTACTTC.